Listed below are T cell receptor beta chains from one sample, sequenced in a study of regulatory T cells in long-lasting Graves disease. One entry per CDR3 protein results from TCRdb running MiXCR on the multiplex PCR reads. Here the sample spans hundreds of thousands of distinct CDR3 sequences, approximately 16% being singletons. The same specimen was also included in a second study, on T cells in Graves' hyperthyroidism and ophthalmopathy.

The starting material was peripheral blood mononuclear cells (PBMCs), obtained at new diagnosis, from a patient treated with antithyroid drugs. The source of these receptors is a man aged 18 to 30 with Graves disease. The CDR3 runs from the conserved cysteine through the conserved F or W. The D gene is left open where the match is weak. Not all rows give a size; the values are once, few, many and, for expanded clones, a class.

CASTRRVSREDYEQYF | TGTGCCAGCACCCGAAGGGTCTCGCGGGAGGACTACGAGCAGTACTTC | TRBJ2-7 | 16 | TRBD2 | TRBV6-1 | many
CASSPRTGVMDSPLHF | TGTGCCAGCAGCCCCCGGACAGGGGTGATGGATTCACCCCTCCACTTT | TRBJ1-6 | 16 | TRBD1 | TRBV7-2 | few
CASSSLPSLQPKQGYEPNTEAFF | TGTGCCAGCAGCTCATTACCCTCTCTACAACCAAAACAGGGTTACGAACCGAACACTGAAGCTTTCTTT | TRBJ1-1 | 23 | - | TRBV7-8 | many
CSVGNRDPLRGYTF | TGCAGCGTTGGGAACCGAGACCCCCTTCGGGGCTACACCTTC | TRBJ1-2 | 14 | - | TRBV29-1 | -
CASGGIEYQETQYF | TGCGCCAGCGGGGGGATAGAGTACCAAGAGACCCAGTACTTC | TRBJ2-5 | 14 | - | TRBV5-1 | -
CASSLGDGRGGGELFF | TGCGCCAGCAGCTTGGGAGACGGACGGGGAGGCGGGGAGCTGTTTTTT | TRBJ2-2 | 16 | - | TRBV5-1 | many
CSVEPGQGAQYF | TGCAGCGTTGAGCCGGGACAGGGGGCCCAGTACTTC | TRBJ2-5 | 12 | TRBD1 | TRBV29-1 | few
CSAFQQYQEQFF | TGCAGTGCTTTTCAACAGTATCAGGAGCAGTTCTTC | TRBJ2-1 | 12 | - | TRBV20-1 | few
CASSNRGPYGYTF | TGTGCCAGTAGTAACAGGGGTCCCTATGGCTACACCTTC | TRBJ1-2 | 13 | TRBD1 | TRBV19 | -
CATFMLAGSYNEQFF | TGTGCCACCTTTATGCTAGCGGGCTCCTACAATGAGCAGTTCTTC | TRBJ2-1 | 15 | TRBD2 | TRBV6-1 | many
CASSFPSTGKSSYEQYF | TGTGCCAGCAGCTTCCCCTCGACAGGGAAGAGCTCCTACGAGCAGTACTTC | TRBJ2-7 | 17 | TRBD1 | TRBV7-8 | few
CASSYDPPGEQYF | TGTGCCAGCAGTTACGACCCGCCTGGCGAGCAGTACTTC | TRBJ2-7 | 13 | - | TRBV6-2/TRBV6-3 | many
CASLRQADTEAFF | TGTGCCAGCTTACGACAGGCTGACACTGAAGCTTTCTTT | TRBJ1-1 | 13 | - | TRBV18 | -
CASSLRGQGQETQYF | TGTGCCAGCAGCTTAAGGGGACAGGGTCAAGAGACCCAGTACTTC | TRBJ2-5 | 15 | TRBD1 | TRBV13 | -
CASSLFSGRVETQYF | TGTGCCAGCAGCTTATTTAGCGGGAGGGTTGAGACCCAGTACTTC | TRBJ2-5 | 15 | TRBD2 | TRBV7-3 | few
CASSRGGEDTQYF | TGTGCCAGCAGCCGGGGCGGTGAGGATACGCAGTATTTT | TRBJ2-3 | 13 | - | TRBV14 | -
CASSLGPRETQYF | TGTGCCAGCAGCTTAGGGCCGCGAGAGACCCAGTACTTC | TRBJ2-5 | 13 | - | TRBV11-1 | many
CASSPGLAGDLEQFF | TGTGCCAGCAGTCCGGGACTAGCGGGAGACCTTGAGCAGTTCTTC | TRBJ2-1 | 15 | TRBD2 | TRBV6-2/TRBV6-3 | few
CGAAPPPTNTEAFF | TGTGGTGCCGCTCCACCCCCCACGAACACTGAAGCTTTCTTT | TRBJ1-1 | 14 | - | TRBV28 | many
CSARGTSGRETYEQYF | TGCAGTGCTAGAGGGACTAGCGGGAGGGAAACCTACGAGCAGTACTTC | TRBJ2-7 | 16 | TRBD2 | TRBV20-1 | many
CASNPLGGQRPSREQFF | TGTGCCAGCAACCCCCTGGGGGGACAGAGACCTTCCCGGGAGCAGTTCTTC | TRBJ2-1 | 17 | - | TRBV28 | few
CASSSGHEKLFF | TGTGCCAGCAGCTCGGGGCATGAAAAACTGTTTTTT | TRBJ1-4 | 12 | - | TRBV9 | -
CSVWGADGTEAFF | TGCAGCGTGTGGGGGGCAGACGGGACTGAAGCTTTCTTT | TRBJ1-1 | 13 | - | TRBV29-1 | many
CASSQPGSYDEQFF | TGCGCCAGCAGCCAGCCCGGGAGCTACGATGAGCAGTTCTTC | TRBJ2-1 | 14 | - | TRBV4-1 | -
CASSLGTGDQETQYF | TGTGCCAGCAGTTTAGGGACAGGGGACCAAGAGACCCAGTACTTC | TRBJ2-5 | 15 | TRBD1 | TRBV12-3/TRBV12-4 | many
CASSFTSGLADTQYF | TGTGCCAGCAGCTTCACTAGCGGGTTGGCAGATACGCAGTATTTT | TRBJ2-3 | 15 | TRBD2 | TRBV7-9 | many
CASSQGLAGAFSEQFF | TGTGCCAGCAGCCAGGGACTAGCGGGAGCTTTCAGTGAGCAGTTCTTC | TRBJ2-1 | 16 | TRBD2 | TRBV7-2 | many
CAWSRDSSYEQYF | TGTGCCTGGAGTCGCGACTCTAGCTACGAGCAGTACTTC | TRBJ2-7 | 13 | - | TRBV30 | many
CASSPGQGGSYGYTF | TGTGCCAGCAGTCCCGGACAGGGAGGGTCCTATGGCTACACCTTC | TRBJ1-2 | 15 | TRBD1 | TRBV12-3/TRBV12-4 | many
CASSTDRVGDEKLFF | TGTGCCAGCAGTACAGACAGGGTTGGTGATGAAAAACTGTTTTTT | TRBJ1-4 | 15 | TRBD1 | TRBV27 | many
CASSFRIETQYF | TGTGCCAGCAGTTTCAGAATCGAGACCCAGTACTTC | TRBJ2-5 | 12 | - | TRBV12-3/TRBV12-4 | many
CASSPQWGSAQYF | TGTGCCAGCAGTCCCCAATGGGGGAGCGCGCAGTATTTT | TRBJ2-3 | 13 | - | TRBV28 | many